A single sample gave rise to the 24 T cell receptor beta chains below, sequenced in a study of cytomegalovirus exposure and HLA in healthy donors. Primers for the PCR totalled 60 Vbeta and 13 Jbeta. TCRdb keeps only in-frame clones here, not all; method: immunoSEQ multiplex PCR. The sample includes fewer than 200,000 clones, roughly four fifths of them seen just once. The sample consisted of PBMCs. These receptors originate from a woman in her late teens or twenties in good health and CMV-seronegative.

V usage is TRBV25-1 and J usage is TRBJ2-5; maybe TRBD2 (5 bases). Germline values: CDR1 MGHDK, CDR2 SYGVNS. Trimming left V 0 bases short and J 2 bases short, with 13 bases between. The CDR3 is 16 amino acids. The CDR3 loop is CASSEYRGAGQETQYF. CDR3 bases: TGTGCCAGCAGTGAATATCGGGGAGCAGGACAAGAGACCCAGTACTTC.

The chain couples TRBV27 to TRBJ1-2; 10 bases agree with TRBD1. Per the germline V gene, CDR1 is MNHEY and CDR2 is SMNVEV (reference sequence). CDR3 length equals 15 residues. With V trimmed by 4 bases and J by 5 bases, 7 bases remained unmatched. The CDR3, as DNA: TGTGCCAGCAGTTCTCCGGGACAGGGGTTTTATGGCTACACCTTC. Encoded protein: CASSSPGQGFYGYTF.

This rearrangement joins TRBV6-6 to TRBJ1-1; maybe TRBD1 (6 bases). CDR1 is MNHNY, CDR2 SVGAGI, per germline (reference sequence). This CDR3 contains 15 residues. V lost 2 bases to trimming and J lost 4 bases, with 14 bases between them. The CDR3 coding sequence is TGTGCCAGCAGTTACGAGGGGGTGACGGTCACTGAAGCTTTCTTT. Encoded protein: CASSYEGVTVTEAFF.

This clone was seen a single time. The CDR3 here is CASSVRGQGKNEQFF. The CDR3 DNA reads as TGTGCCAGCAGCGTACGGGGACAGGGTAAAAATGAGCAGTTCTTC. The V call is TRBV9, the J call TRBJ2-1, with 9 bases matching TRBD1. The germline V gene has CDR1 SGDLS and CDR2 YYNGEE. This CDR3 comprises 15 residues. V trimming: 1 base; J trimming: 7 bases; junction bases outside the gene matches: 6.

The chain is built from TRBV9 and TRBJ2-5; weak D call: TRBD2 (6 bases). CDR1 and CDR2 from the germline V gene are SGDLS and YYNGEE. V was clipped by 4 bases and J by 2 bases, with 18 bases between them. The CDR3 contains 16 residues. The CDR3 region is CASSPLRAGPQETQYF. Written as DNA, the CDR3 is TGTGCCAGCAGCCCTCTCCGGGCGGGGCCACAAGAGACCCAGTACTTC.

The chain has TRBV6-5 and TRBJ1-2; D remains ambiguous. Germline CDR1 and CDR2: MNHEY and SVGAGI. Trimming stripped 0 bases from V and 4 bases from J, with 12 bases between. The CDR3 extends over 15 amino acids. The DNA of the CDR3 is TGTGCCAGCAGTTACTCCCCCGACTTGGGCTATGGCTACACCTTC. It codes for CASSYSPDLGYGYTF.

This clone was detected only a few times. The rearrangement links TRBV27 to TRBJ2-7; 7 bases agree with TRBD2. The CDR3 is made up of 16 amino acids. The germline V gene has CDR1 MNHEY and CDR2 SMNVEV (reference sequence). V shed 4 bases and J 0 bases; nucleotides not matched to a gene: 9. The CDR3 sequence is CASSSAQRGSSYEQYF. In DNA form, the CDR3 reads TGTGCCAGCAGTTCTGCTCAGCGGGGAAGCTCCTACGAGCAGTACTTC.

This chain joins TRBV19 and TRBJ2-7; 7 positions match TRBD1. V lost 5 bases, J lost 5 bases, and 9 bases stayed unmatched. Germline V CDR1 and CDR2: LNHDA, SQIVND (reference sequence). The CDR3 runs 14 residues. CDR3: CASSPVEGAHEQYF. CDR3 DNA: TGTGCCAGTAGTCCGGTAGAGGGGGCCCACGAGCAGTACTTC. Full variable domain (rest looked up from reference TRBV19 and TRBJ2-7): DGGITQSPKYLFRKEGQNVTLSCEQNLNHDAMYWYRQDPGQGLRLIYYSQIVNDFQKGDIAEGYSVSREKKESFPLTVTSAQKNPTAFYLCASSPVEGAHEQYFGPGTRLTVT.

The rearrangement uses TRBV14 and TRBJ2-1, with 10 bases lining up with TRBD1. Germline CDR1 and CDR2: SGHDN and FVKESK. Trimming took 2 bases from V and 6 from J; bases not matched to a gene: 13. CDR3 size: 18 residues. This chain's CDR3 is CASSQLLLRDRGFNEQFF. In DNA, the CDR3 is TGTGCCAGCAGCCAACTACTACTTCGGGACAGGGGTTTCAATGAGCAGTTCTTC.

The J gene is TRBJ2-7, the V gene TRBV6-1; D is uncertain. This CDR3 has 13 amino acids. The germline CDR1 and CDR2 sequences are MNHNS and SASEGT. Trimming removed 6 bases from V and 3 bases from J, with 12 bases in between. CDR3 amino acids: CASSRQSYYEQYV. The CDR3 DNA follows: TGTGCCAGCAGCCGGCAGAGCTACTACGAGCAGTACGTC.

There are a few counts of this clone. Mismatch with germline at one junction end may stem from a read error. CDR3 amino acids: CASSPNRDRVRSF. For the CDR3, the DNA is TGTGCCAGCAGCCCGAACCGGGACAGAGTAAGGAGTTTT. The gene calls are TRBV5-5 and TRBJ1-4, with 7 bases identical to TRBD1. Germline values: CDR1 SGHKS, CDR2 YYEKEE (reference sequence). The CDR3 has 13 amino acids. Full variable domain (rest looked up from reference TRBV5-5 and TRBJ1-4): DAGVTQSPTHLIKTRGQQVTLRCSPISGHKSVSWYQQVLGQGPQFIFQYYEKEERGRGNFPDRFSARQFPNYSSELNVNALLLGDSALYLCASSPNRDRVRSFGSGTQLSVL.

A word on this clone: The junction departs from the called germline gene at one end, perhaps through a read error. This chain links TRBV28 with TRBJ2-5; 7 nucleotides agree with TRBD2. The J call is uncertain, as TRBJ2-7 better fits the DNA end. There are 17 residues in the CDR3. Germline V lookup: CDR1 MDHEN, CDR2 SYDVKM. The CDR3 sequence: CATSLAGVYSSSYEQYF. The DNA for the CDR3 is TGTGCCACCAGTCTGGCGGGAGTCTATAGTAGCTCCTACGAGCAGTACTTC.

The gene calls are TRBV2 and TRBJ1-3; tentatively, D is TRBD1 (6 bases). The V gene's germline CDR1 is SNHLY and CDR2 FYNNEI. This CDR3 is built from 16 residues. Between the trimmed V and J ends, which lost 7 bases and 0 bases, there was a span of 16 bases. CDR3 amino acids: CASTPDRAVSGNTIYF. CDR3 DNA sequence: TGTGCCAGCACCCCGGACAGAGCGGTCTCTGGAAACACCATATATTTT.

The chain has TRBV19 and TRBJ2-1; 12 nucleotides align to TRBD2. The CDR3 spans 15 residues. Germline CDR1 is LNHDA and CDR2 is SQIVND (reference sequence). V lost 10 bases, J lost 14 bases, and 18 bases stayed unmatched. The CDR3 DNA follows: TGTGCCACCTCACTAAGGACTAGCGGGGCGGTCGGGGAGTTCTTC. It yields the protein CATSLRTSGAVGEFF.

The gene calls are TRBV9 and TRBJ2-2, with TRBD2 as a possible D gene (6 bases). Between the trimmed V and J ends, which lost 6 bases and 0 bases, there was a span of 15 bases. This CDR3 has 16 amino acids. CDR1 is SGDLS and CDR2 is YYNGEE in the germline V gene. CDR3 protein: CASTASGLPNTGELFF. In DNA form, the CDR3 reads TGTGCCAGCACCGCCTCGGGACTTCCGAACACCGGGGAGCTGTTTTTT.

The count of this clone is one. V usage is TRBV9 and J usage is TRBJ1-6; D not resolved. The V end lost 0 bases, the J end lost 3 bases, and 4 bases lay between the germline ends. The CDR3 length is 14 residues. Germline CDR1 is SGDLS and CDR2 is YYNGEE. This CDR3 reads CASSVDGYNSPLHF. As DNA, the CDR3 is TGTGCCAGCAGCGTAGACGGCTATAATTCACCCCTCCACTTT.

V usage is TRBV4-1 and J usage is TRBJ2-7, with 9 bases lining up with TRBD1. V was clipped by 4 bases and J by 5 bases; unmatched bases: 9. CDR1 and CDR2 from the germline V gene are MGHRA and YSYEKL. This CDR3 is built from 15 residues. The CDR3 bases are TGCGCCAGCAGCCTAACACGGGACAGGGTACACGAGCAGTACTTC. It yields the protein CASSLTRDRVHEQYF.

This clone was detected only once. The J gene is TRBJ2-1, the V gene TRBV6-1, with D possibly being TRBD2 (6 bases). Between the trimmed V and J ends, which lost 6 bases and 7 bases, there was a span of 10 bases. CDR1 is MNHNS and CDR2 is SASEGT in the germline V gene. The CDR3 has 12 residues. DNA for the CDR3: TGTGCCAGCAGCGGGAGTACGAATGAGCAGTTCTTC. This gives the protein CASSGSTNEQFF.

CDR3 coding DNA: TGTGCCATCAGAGAAGGGGTCGTGATGAGACATGGCTACACCTTC. It yields the protein CAIREGVVMRHGYTF. The chain employs TRBV10-3 and TRBJ1-2; maybe TRBD1 (5 bases). CDR3 length: 15 residues. CDR1 is ENHRY, CDR2 SYGVKD, per germline. Trimming took 6 bases from V and 6 from J, leaving 20 bases between them.

The chain is built from TRBV7-9 and TRBJ1-2, with D possibly matching TRBD1 (5 bases). V lost 3 bases and J 3 bases, leaving 8 bases between the germline ends. Germline V lookup: CDR1 SEHNR, CDR2 FQNEAQ (reference sequence). The CDR3 loop spans 13 amino acids. The CDR3, as DNA: TGTGCCAGCAGCTTCTCAGGGCACTATGGCTACACCTTC. Translated: CASSFSGHYGYTF.

The chain links TRBV7-6 to TRBJ1-5; D is possibly TRBD1 (6 bases). V lost 1 base and J lost 7, with 11 bases in between. The V gene's germline CDR1 is SGHVS and CDR2 FNYEAQ. CDR3 length equals 14 residues. The DNA of the CDR3 is TGTGCCAGCAGCTTAGGGGGGGGCGTGCAGCCCCAGCATTTT. Residues: CASSLGGGVQPQHF.

The chain couples TRBV6-6 to TRBJ2-1, with 7 bases lining up with TRBD1. The germline V gene encodes CDR1 MNHNY and CDR2 SVGAGI (reference sequence). Trimming at V came to 10 bases and at J to 7 bases, leaving 4 bases not matched to a gene. The CDR3 is 11 amino acids. CDR3 protein: CAIRQGNEQFF. The CDR3 region has the DNA TGTGCCATAAGACAGGGAAATGAGCAGTTCTTC.

The chain has TRBV28 and TRBJ2-1; 8 bases line up with TRBD2. The J segment lost 3 bases and the V segment lost 6 bases, leaving 7 bases of the junction unmatched. Germline loops: CDR1 MDHEN, CDR2 SYDVKM. This CDR3 comprises 15 residues. This CDR3 is CASRRSGSHYNEQFF. The CDR3 region has the DNA TGTGCCAGCAGGAGAAGCGGGAGTCACTACAATGAGCAGTTCTTC.

CDR3: CASSVGTGGRTDTQYF. The CDR3 DNA reads as TGTGCCAGCAGCGTCGGAACAGGGGGCCGCACAGATACGCAGTATTTT. The rearrangement uses TRBV9 and TRBJ2-3, with TRBD1 identical over 9 bases. The CDR3 runs 16 residues. CDR1 and CDR2 from the germline V gene are SGDLS and YYNGEE. Unmatched junction bases numbered 5, after V lost 2 bases and J lost 1 base.